Sequencing of this TCR beta chain was carried out in a study of early stage breast cancer tumors. Study-level information: Most invasive tumors, about 80% of the 16, were ER+/PR+/HER2-.

Generated by immunoSEQ multiplex PCR, the TCRdb table keeps only in-frame clones and is missing some. The profile shows about 14,000 clones, approximately 84% of them singletons. General study points: Enriched TCRB sequences shared across patients were mostly commonly generated sequences.

As regards this clone: Its target is not known.

This normal breast sample came from a site about 1.8-4.5 cm away from the tumor. The germline V gene encodes CDR1 SQVTM and CDR2 ANQGSEA. CDR3 length equals 13 residues. Trimming took off 7 bases at V and 5 bases at J, with 15 bases between the two ends. The material sequenced was normal breast tissue next to the tumor. V usage is TRBV29-1 and J usage is TRBJ2-1; D is possibly TRBD2 (6 bases). The TCR sequence derives from a person aged 25-39 years with breast cancer. This CDR3 is CSAAGAGNNEQFF. CDR3 sequence (DNA): TGCAGCGCCGCCGGCGCGGGGAACAATGAGCAGTTCTTC.